Shown below are 8 T cell receptor beta chains from a single sample sequenced in a study of vaccination effects on CD4 cells after COVID-19. Measured with immunoSEQ multiplex PCR; TCRdb has only the in-frame clones, and not every one. Found here are fewer than 85,000 clones, less than 80% of them singletons; the top ten hold approximately 0.9%. These receptors have no identified antigens. ViraFEST assay sequencing came after antigen-specific CD4+ T cells were expanded with viral peptide pools. Upon completion of 10 to 11 days in culture, CD4+ T cells were isolated. Participants completed two doses of the BNT162b2 or mRNA-1273 vaccine. Sample: CD4+ T cells from PBMCs cultured with HCoV-OC43 spike peptides, taken after COVID-19 vaccination. The sample's subset: HCoV-OC43 spike overlapping peptide pool stimulation. Receptors were obtained from a human donor who received a COVID-19 vaccine.

This clone appeared a single time. The chain has TRBV5-1 and TRBJ2-3; D possibly uses TRBD1 or TRBD2 (6 bases each). Trimming pared 7 bases from V and 4 bases from J, leaving 22 bases between. The CDR3 extends over 16 amino acids. Germline assignment: CDR1 SGHRS and CDR2 YFSETQ. CDR3 sequence reads: CASDPLTSGAPDTQYF. The CDR3 DNA reads as TGCGCCAGCGATCCCCTGACGTCGGGGGCCCCAGATACGCAGTATTTT.

As to this clone: Other nucleotide sequences from this sample produce the same CDR3. V usage is TRBV19 and J usage is TRBJ1-5; TRBD1 aligns across 8 bases. Per the germline V gene, CDR1 is LNHDA and CDR2 is SQIVND (reference sequence). J lost 4 bases, V lost 4 bases, and 9 bases had no gene match. The CDR3 has 16 residues. CDR3 sequence reads: CASSTPTGVLNQPQHF. Written as DNA, the CDR3 is TGTGCCAGTAGTACTCCGACAGGGGTCCTTAATCAGCCCCAGCATTTT.

This chain joins TRBV11-2 and TRBJ2-3; D may be TRBD1 (5 bases). The V gene's germline CDR1 is SGHAT and CDR2 FQNNGV. V gave up 5 bases and J gave up 1 base, with 13 bases separating them. The CDR3 extends over 15 amino acids. This chain's CDR3 is CASSPQGVGTDTQYF. The CDR3 DNA reads TGTGCCAGCAGCCCCCAAGGGGTGGGCACAGATACGCAGTATTTT.

The chain has TRBV15 and TRBJ2-6; weak D call: TRBD2 (6 bases). V was trimmed by 0 bases and J by 2 bases, leaving 14 bases between them. Per the germline V gene, CDR1 is LNHNV and CDR2 is YYDKDF (reference sequence). There are 18 residues in the CDR3. The CDR3 protein is CATSRDLTGVAGANVLTF. In DNA, the CDR3 is TGTGCCACCAGCAGAGATCTTACGGGGGTGGCTGGGGCCAACGTCCTGACTTTC.

The J gene is TRBJ1-1, the V gene TRBV2, with D perhaps matching TRBD1 (5 bases). The V and J ends lost 6 bases and 1 base respectively, with 9 bases between them. Germline lookup yields CDR1 SNHLY and CDR2 FYNNEI. The CDR3 contains 13 residues. CDR3 sequence (DNA): TGTGCCAGCAGGACAGTTACGAACACTGAAGCTTTCTTT. This codes for CASRTVTNTEAFF. The whole variable domain, filled in from reference TRBV2 and TRBJ1-1, reads EPEVTQTPSHQVTQMGQEVILRCVPISNHLYFYWYRQILGQKVEFLVSFYNNEISEKSEIFDDQFSVERPDGSNFTLKIRSTKLEDSAMYFCASRTVTNTEAFFGQGTRLTVV.

This chain joins TRBV18 and TRBJ2-1; the match to TRBD2 covers 12 bases. Germline V lookup: CDR1 KGHSH, CDR2 LQKENI. There are 17 residues in the CDR3. The V gene end was trimmed by 2 bases and the J gene end by 8 bases; junction bases not matched to a gene: 10. CDR3 DNA sequence: TGTGCCAGCTCACCATTGCCTAGCGGGGGGGCTAAGGATGAGCAGTTCTTC. Amino acid sequence: CASSPLPSGGAKDEQFF.

This clone was seen a handful of times. The CDR3 here is CASSPLNTEAFF. The CDR3 nucleotides are TGTGCCAGCTCACCACTGAACACTGAAGCTTTCTTT. The J gene is TRBJ1-1, the V gene TRBV18; D gene ambiguous. Germline CDR1 and CDR2: KGHSH and LQKENI. Trimming shortened V by 1 base and J by 0 bases, and 0 bases separated the two germline ends. CDR3 length equals 12 residues.

This chain's CDR3 is CASSLFRGSEQYV. CDR3 coding DNA: TGTGCCAGCAGTCTCTTCAGGGGAAGCGAGCAGTACGTC. This chain connects TRBV28 to TRBJ2-7; D is perhaps TRBD1 (6 bases). CDR3 size: 13 residues. V was shortened by 5 bases and J by 6 bases, with 14 bases between the two germline ends. The V gene's germline CDR1 is MDHEN and CDR2 SYDVKM.